These 21 T cell receptor beta chains were sequenced from one sample in a study of tumor-infiltrating lymphocytes in primary liver carcinoma. Blood RNA came from unsorted whole blood; germline DNA was also extracted. From roughly 0.45 ug total RNA, TCR beta cDNA was generated with a primer in the constant region. Library construction for TCR beta comprised three nested multiplex PCR rounds performed with slightly modified ARM-PCR. With TRBV1-TRBV30 forward primers and a C-beta reverse primer, the first two PCR rounds were run for around 11 cycles each. TCRdb called the multiplex PCR reads again in MiXCR, with one record for every CDR3 protein. The sample has 300,000 to 400,000 distinct CDR3 sequences, less than 70% seen once. Sequenced: peripheral blood. The receptors shown here come from a man aged 40-49 years with primary liver carcinoma and hepatitis B virus infection.

In this sample, this clonotype turned up once. The chain joins TRBV10-3 to TRBJ1-1; D perhaps matches TRBD1 (6 bases). This CDR3 is 15 amino acids long. Germline CDR1 is ENHRY and CDR2 is SYGVKD. Here the CDR3 DNA reads TGTGACTCCATATGGGGGACACGAGTGAACACTGAAGCTTTCTTT. Its protein product is CDSIWGTRVNTEAFF.

Details on this clonotype: A clone one base away is much larger, so this may be a read error. The chain couples TRBV11-3 to TRBJ1-1; D unresolved. Germline V gene sequence: CDR1 SGHNT, CDR2 YENEEA. This CDR3 spans 13 amino acids. CDR3 DNA: TGTGCCAGCAGCGAAACAGTAAACACTGAAGCTTCCTTT. This translates into CASSETVNTEASF.

On this clonotype: A much bigger clone sits one base away, suggesting this may be a read error. The J gene is TRBJ1-1, the V gene TRBV6-5; no clear D gene. Germline V gene data show CDR1 as MNHEY and CDR2 as SVGAGI. The V and J ends lost 0 bases and 4 bases respectively, with 12 bases between them. The CDR3 spans 15 residues. Written as DNA, the CDR3 is TGTGCCAGCAGTTACTCCGAGAGATGTCGCACTGAAGCTTTCTTT. Translating gives CASSYSERCRTEAFF.

This clonotype was seen many times. The gene calls are TRBV11-2 and TRBJ1-1; D unresolved. CDR3 length equals 13 residues. Germline V gene sequence: CDR1 SGHAT, CDR2 FQNNGV. V dropped 1 base and J dropped 4 bases, with 7 bases sitting between them. DNA of the CDR3: TGTGCCAGCAGCTTAGCTCTGTCCACTGAAGCTTTCTTT. It codes for CASSLALSTEAFF.

Comment on this clonotype: A much larger clone lies a single base off, so this may be a read error. The chain is built from TRBV6-6 and TRBJ2-1, with 8 bases matching TRBD2. Germline lookup yields CDR1 MNHNY and CDR2 SVGAGI (reference sequence). CDR3 length equals 15 residues. The J segment lost 7 bases and the V segment lost 8 bases, leaving 13 bases of the junction unmatched. The CDR3 DNA reads TGTGCCAGCGGACAATCGACGGGAGGGGGGAATGAGCAGTTCTTC. It is translated as CASGQSTGGGNEQFF.

This clonotype was recorded many times. The rearrangement links TRBV4-2 to TRBJ2-7; tentatively, D is TRBD1 or TRBD2 (5 bases each). Germline-derived CDR1 and CDR2 are LGHNA and YNFKEQ. V lost 0 bases and J lost 4, with 13 bases in between. The CDR3 is 15 residues long. Here the CDR3 reads CASSQEGASSYEQYF. CDR3 bases: TGTGCCAGCAGCCAAGAAGGGGCTAGCAGTTACGAGCAGTACTTC.

This clonotype showed up many times. The chain recombines TRBV14 with TRBJ1-1; no firm D call. Per the germline V gene, CDR1 is SGHDN and CDR2 is FVKESK. This CDR3 spans 12 amino acids. The V end lost 8 bases, the J end lost 7 bases, and 14 bases lay between the germline ends. CDR3 DNA sequence: TGTGCCAGCGGCCCATCCGTGGTTGAAGCTTTCTTT. It specifies CASGPSVVEAFF.

There are many counts of this clonotype. V gene TRBV12-3 or TRBV12-4 combines with J gene TRBJ2-7; TRBD2 might be the D (6 bases). This CDR3 has 14 residues. The ends were cut back, 5 bases at V and 4 bases at J, with 15 bases in the middle. The CDR3 protein is CASSHAWGEYEQYF. CDR3 sequence (DNA): TGTGCCAGCAGTCACGCGTGGGGGGAGTACGAGCAGTACTTC.

The rearrangement uses TRBV5-4 and TRBJ2-3, with 12 bases matching TRBD2. The germline CDR1 and CDR2 sequences are SGHNT and YYREEE (reference sequence). The length of the CDR3 is 15 residues. The ends lost 7 bases at V and 2 bases at J; junction bases unmatched: 5. DNA for the CDR3: TGTGCCAGCCGGCTAGCGGGAGGGTCCACAGATACGCAGTATTTT. Its protein product is CASRLAGGSTDTQYF.

The chain employs TRBV11-2 and TRBJ1-4; D is ambiguous. Trimming took off 0 bases at V and 7 bases at J, with 12 bases between the two ends. Germline-derived CDR1 and CDR2 are SGHAT and FQNNGV. This CDR3 has 15 amino acids. The CDR3: CASSLDPTRVEKLFF. The DNA of the CDR3 is TGTGCCAGCAGCTTAGACCCGACACGGGTTGAAAAACTGTTTTTT. Complete variable domain (other parts from reference TRBV11-2 and TRBJ1-4): EAGVAQSPRYKIIEKRQSVAFWCNPISGHATLYWYQQILGQGPKLLIQFQNNGVVDDSQLPKDRFSAERLKGVDSTLKIQPAKLEDSAVYLCASSLDPTRVEKLFFGSGTQLSVL.

V gene TRBV28 combines with J gene TRBJ2-5; D call uncertain. With 6 bases removed from V and 3 bases from J, the gap between germline ends came to 14 bases. This CDR3 spans 14 amino acids. CDR1 is MDHEN and CDR2 is SYDVKM in the germline V gene. The CDR3 region has the DNA TGTGCCAGCAGGTTGTGGGGTCTTGAAGAGACCCAGTACTTC. It yields the protein CASRLWGLEETQYF.

This rearrangement joins TRBV30 to TRBJ2-5; a possible D gene is TRBD2 (6 bases). Trimming cost V 1 base and J 5 bases, with 11 bases left between them. The germline V gene encodes CDR1 GTSNPN and CDR2 SVGIG (reference sequence). CDR3 length: 13 amino acids. The CDR3 nucleotides read TGTGCCTGGAGTGCCGGGAGCGGGGAGACCCAGTACTTC. It yields the protein CAWSAGSGETQYF. Based on the CDR3 plus reference TRBV30 and TRBJ2-5, the full variable domain is SQTIHQWPATLVQPVGSPLSLECTVEGTSNPNLYWYRQAAGRGLQLLFYSVGIGQISSEVPQNLSASRPQDRQFILSSKKLLLSDSGFYLCAWSAGSGETQYFGPGTRLLVL.

This clonotype occurred a few times. The chain couples TRBV14 to TRBJ2-7, with D perhaps TRBD2 (5 bases). CDR1 SGHDN and CDR2 FVKESK come from the germline V gene. Trimming removed 6 bases from V and 7 bases from J, with 16 bases in between. The CDR3 runs 13 residues. The CDR3 nucleotides read TGTGCCAGCAGGTGGTTAGAGGGTACGGAGCAGTACTTC. This codes for CASRWLEGTEQYF.

Worth noting for this clonotype: A much larger clone sits a single nucleotide away, making a read error possible. The genes are TRBV10-3 and TRBJ2-5, with D unresolved. This CDR3 contains 13 residues. V was trimmed by 0 bases and J by 2 bases, leaving 4 bases between them. Germline values: CDR1 ENHRY, CDR2 SYGVKD. The CDR3 loop is CAISESHQETQYF. The CDR3 region has the DNA TGTGCCATCAGTGAGTCCCATCAAGAGACCCAGTACTTC.

On this clonotype itself: A much larger clone sits a single nucleotide away, making a read error possible. V gene TRBV4-2 combines with J gene TRBJ2-4; no reliable D call. This CDR3 contains 13 residues. Per germline, CDR1 LGHNA and CDR2 YNFKEQ. As DNA, the CDR3 is TGTGCCAACAGCGCCGGTTCGGGAAACATTCAGTACTTC. Residues: CANSAGSGNIQYF.

This clonotype has just a few counts. A read error is possible here, since a much larger clone lies one base away. Because it lacks the conserved phenylalanine or tryptophan at the end, this CDR3 is likely a read error. V usage is TRBV5-5 and J usage is TRBJ2-5; D unclear. CDR3 size: 12 residues. Germline V CDR1 and CDR2: SGHKS, YYEKEE (reference sequence). V dropped 1 base and J dropped 3 bases, with 4 bases sitting between them. The CDR3: CASSLSEETQYL. CDR3 DNA: TGTGCCAGCAGCTTGTCTGAAGAGACCCAGTACCTC.

A note on this clonotype: A much larger clone sits a single nucleotide away, making a read error possible. The chain is built from TRBV6-5 and TRBJ2-7; 10 nucleotides agree with TRBD2. CDR1 is MNHEY and CDR2 is SVGAGI in the germline V gene. The CDR3 loop spans 15 amino acids. Trimming cost V 6 bases and J 1 base; bases outside gene matches: 6. CDR3 DNA: TGTGCCAGCAGGCCGGGACTAGCGAAATCCTACGAGCAGTACTTC. This gives the protein CASRPGLAKSYEQYF.

Details on this clonotype: A read error is possible here, since a much larger clone lies one base away. The chain uses TRBV5-5 and TRBJ2-1, with 9 bases identical to TRBD1. CDR3 length: 15 amino acids. The germline gives CDR1 SGHKS, CDR2 YYEKEE (reference sequence). The chain's CDR3 is CASSYRQGEFNEHFF. CDR3 nucleotide sequence: TGTGCCAGCAGCTACCGACAGGGGGAATTCAATGAGCACTTCTTC. Looking up the rest from reference TRBV5-5 and TRBJ2-1 gives the full variable domain: DAGVTQSPTHLIKTRGQQVTLRCSPISGHKSVSWYQQVLGQGPQFIFQYYEKEERGRGNFPDRFSARQFPNYSSELNVNALLLGDSALYLCASSYRQGEFNEHFFGPGTRLTVL.

For this clonotype: A much larger clone sits a single nucleotide away, making a read error possible. V usage is TRBV12-3 or TRBV12-4 and J usage is TRBJ2-2; TRBD1 aligns across 8 bases. This CDR3 comprises 15 residues. The CDR3 region is CPSSLRGLSTGELFF. CDR3 DNA sequence: TGTCCCAGCAGCCTCAGGGGGCTGAGCACCGGGGAGCTGTTTTTT.

Comment on this clonotype: A much larger clonotype is one base distant, so this may be a read error. This chain links TRBV28 with TRBJ1-1; no reliable D call. CDR3 length equals 11 residues. The germline CDR1 and CDR2 sequences are MDHEN and SYDVKM. V was cut by 9 bases and J by 4 bases, with 9 bases left in between. CDR3 region: CASLIRTEAFF. The CDR3 nucleotides are TGTGCCAGTCTGATACGCACTGAAGCTTTCTTT. Complete variable domain (other parts from reference TRBV28 and TRBJ1-1): DVKVTQSSRYLVKRTGEKVFLECVQDMDHENMFWYRQDPGLGLRLIYFSYDVKMKEKGDIPEGYSVSREKKERFSLILESASTNQTSMYLCASLIRTEAFFGQGTRLTVV.

V gene TRBV29-1 combines with J gene TRBJ2-1; no definite D call. The germline V gene has CDR1 SQVTM and CDR2 ANQGSEA. This CDR3 contains 13 residues. CDR3 region: CNVVGRDPPIQFF. The CDR3 nucleotides are TGCAACGTCGTAGGTCGCGACCCCCCAATTCAGTTCTTC.